The 30 T cell receptor beta chains given below trace back to one sample, sequenced in a study of cytomegalovirus exposure and HLA in healthy donors. The primer mix had 60 Vbeta and 13 Jbeta primers. Measured with immunoSEQ multiplex PCR; TCRdb has only the in-frame clones, and not every one. The sample totals roughly 100,000 clones. The sample was PBMCs. Receptor source: a middle-aged man in good health and CMV-seronegative.

The chain carries TRBV5-1 and TRBJ2-5; D ambiguous. V was cut by 4 bases and J by 0 bases, with 13 bases left in between. This CDR3 contains 15 residues. CDR1 and CDR2 (germline): SGHRS, YFSETQ. This chain's CDR3 is CASSPTGGYQETQYF. The CDR3 DNA reads as TGCGCCAGCAGCCCCACGGGTGGGTACCAAGAGACCCAGTACTTC.

The gene calls are TRBV29-1 and TRBJ2-3, with 14 nucleotides matching TRBD2. The CDR3 is made up of 14 amino acids. V shed 7 bases, J shed 6 bases, and the junction held 6 bases outside the gene matches. Germline lookup yields CDR1 SQVTM and CDR2 ANQGSEA. The CDR3 spells CSAPGLAGADTQYF. The DNA of the CDR3 is TGCAGCGCCCCGGGACTAGCGGGAGCCGATACGCAGTATTTT.

The chain carries TRBV7-2 and TRBJ2-5, with D perhaps matching TRBD1 (5 bases). The CDR3 totals 13 residues. Per germline, CDR1 SGHTA and CDR2 FQGNSA. Between the trimmed V and J ends, which lost 3 bases and 3 bases, there was a span of 8 bases. CDR3 nucleotide sequence: TGTGCCAGCAGCTTGGACATTAAAGAGACCCAGTACTTC. Its protein product is CASSLDIKETQYF.

The gene calls are TRBV5-6 and TRBJ2-1; 7 bases are a match to TRBD2. Germline V gene sequence: CDR1 SGHDT, CDR2 YYEEEE. Losses at the gene ends were 4 bases for V and 9 bases for J; bases not matched to a gene: 10. This CDR3 region has 14 residues. Here the CDR3 reads CASSLDGGYIEQFF. CDR3 nucleotides: TGTGCCAGCAGCCTGGACGGGGGGTATATTGAGCAGTTCTTC.

The chain links TRBV6-1 to TRBJ2-5; maybe TRBD1 (8 bases). This CDR3 has 15 amino acids. Germline V lookup: CDR1 MNHNS, CDR2 SASEGT. The V and J ends lost 2 bases and 5 bases respectively, with 15 bases between them. The chain's CDR3 is CASSERYRGGETQYF. CDR3 DNA: TGTGCCAGCAGTGAAAGGTACAGGGGGGGCGAGACCCAGTACTTC.

The rearrangement links TRBV6-6 to TRBJ2-1; 13 nucleotides line up with TRBD2. After removal of 4 bases from V and 6 bases from J, the junction contained 3 bases not matched to a gene. The V gene's germline CDR1 is MNHNY and CDR2 SVGAGI (reference sequence). This CDR3 has 15 residues. The DNA for the CDR3 is TGTGCCAGCAGTTCGGGACTAGCGGGATCCAATGAGCAGTTCTTC. It translates to CASSSGLAGSNEQFF.

This chain joins TRBV18 and TRBJ2-2, with TRBD1 matching over 11 bases. V lost 4 bases, J lost 7 bases, and 5 bases stayed unmatched. The CDR3 length is 15 residues. CDR1 and CDR2 from the germline V gene are KGHSH and LQKENI. CDR3 amino acids: CASSLGTGGGGELFF. The CDR3 DNA follows: TGTGCCAGCTCACTCGGGACAGGGGGAGGCGGGGAGCTGTTTTTT.

About this clone: Compared with germline, one end of the junction differs, possibly owing to a read error. The chain combines TRBV5-1 with TRBJ1-6; D gene uncertain. The CDR3 has 15 residues. Germline values: CDR1 SGHRS, CDR2 YFSETQ. Here the CDR3 reads CAGSLEGGNNSPLHF. The CDR3 DNA sequence: TGCGCCGGCAGCTTGGAGGGAGGCAATAATTCACCCCTCCACTTT.

Note on this clone: Other DNA sequences in the sample encode the same CDR3. V is TRBV7-9 and J is TRBJ2-2; D call uncertain. The CDR3 covers 16 residues. The germline CDR1 and CDR2 sequences are SEHNR and FQNEAQ (reference sequence). The ends were cut back, 1 base at V and 0 bases at J, with 9 bases in the middle. In DNA, the CDR3 is TGTGCCAGCAGCTTAGGCACGGGTTCGAACACCGGGGAGCTGTTTTTT. It encodes CASSLGTGSNTGELFF.

The rearrangement joins TRBV28 to TRBJ1-1; no clear D. The V gene's germline CDR1 is MDHEN and CDR2 SYDVKM. Between the trimmed V and J ends, which lost 3 bases and 7 bases, there was a span of 6 bases. CDR3 length: 11 residues. CDR3 residues: CASSFGLEAFF. CDR3 sequence (DNA): TGTGCCAGCAGTTTTGGCCTTGAAGCTTTCTTT.

The chain joins TRBV5-1 to TRBJ2-4, with 10 bases that match TRBD1. The V segment lost 6 bases and the J segment 5 bases; nucleotides outside the gene matches: 5. Germline assignment: CDR1 SGHRS and CDR2 YFSETQ. This CDR3 has 14 amino acids. The CDR3 reads CASNPGTGENIQYF. CDR3 bases: TGCGCCAGCAACCCCGGGACAGGGGAAAACATTCAGTACTTC.

In DNA form, the CDR3 reads TGCGCCAGCAGCCCCCTAGCAGGGACAGGTAATGAGCAGTTCTTC. Translated, it gives CASSPLAGTGNEQFF. The J gene is TRBJ2-1, the V gene TRBV5-1; TRBD1 matches at 8 bases. The germline V gene has CDR1 SGHRS and CDR2 YFSETQ. There are 15 residues in the CDR3. V lost 4 bases to trimming and J lost 7 bases; unmatched junction nucleotides: 10.

The J gene is TRBJ2-3, the V gene TRBV6-1; 8 positions agree with TRBD2. The CDR3 has 16 amino acids. The V gene end was trimmed by 4 bases and the J gene end by 4 bases; junction bases not matched to a gene: 10. CDR1 is MNHNS and CDR2 is SASEGT in the germline V gene. Written as DNA, the CDR3 is TGTGCCAGCAGTGCCGGGCGGGGGGTGACGGCAGATACGCAGTATTTT. It codes for CASSAGRGVTADTQYF.

This rearrangement joins TRBV7-9 to TRBJ2-2, with TRBD2 as a possible D gene (5 bases). CDR3 length: 15 amino acids. Trimming removed 6 bases from V and 4 bases from J, with 15 bases in between. The germline V gene encodes CDR1 SEHNR and CDR2 FQNEAQ (reference sequence). For the CDR3, the DNA is TGTGCCAGCAGTTATCACCGGGAATTCACCGGGGAGCTGTTTTTT. Translated, it gives CASSYHREFTGELFF.

J is TRBJ2-4 and V is TRBV11-2; 7 positions agree with TRBD1. V gave up 5 bases and J gave up 3 bases; unmatched junction bases: 16. CDR1 SGHAT and CDR2 FQNNGV come from the germline V gene. The CDR3 runs to 18 residues. CDR3 sequence: CASSPYRGHTLVKNIQYF. CDR3 DNA sequence: TGTGCCAGCAGCCCCTACAGGGGCCATACCTTAGTCAAAAACATTCAGTACTTC.

The genes are TRBV6-5 and TRBJ2-3; TRBD2 aligns across 8 bases. This CDR3 region has 15 residues. V gave up 5 bases and J gave up 2 bases; unmatched junction bases: 6. Germline V gives CDR1 MNHEY, CDR2 SVGAGI. The CDR3 is CASSPLADHTDTQYF. In DNA form, the CDR3 reads TGTGCCAGCAGTCCACTAGCGGACCACACAGATACGCAGTATTTT.

This chain uses TRBV19 with TRBJ2-3; weak D call: TRBD1 (5 bases). Trimming took 10 bases from V and 6 from J, leaving 23 bases between them. The CDR3 covers 15 residues. Per the germline V gene, CDR1 is LNHDA and CDR2 is SQIVND (reference sequence). The CDR3 DNA sequence: TGTGCCACCAGAAAAGGGGCCACCATTCGGGATACGCAGTATTTT. Amino acids: CATRKGATIRDTQYF.

This chain connects TRBV9 to TRBJ2-3; the D gene is possibly TRBD2 (6 bases). Per the germline V gene, CDR1 is SGDLS and CDR2 is YYNGEE. The CDR3 length is 15 residues. V lost 10 bases, J lost 2 bases, and 20 bases lay in between. The CDR3 DNA is TGTGCCGGGGCTTATGGGGGAGGCCCCACAGATACGCAGTATTTT. Encoded protein: CAGAYGGGPTDTQYF.

The J gene is TRBJ1-1, the V gene TRBV28; D not certain. The V end lost 0 bases, the J end lost 1 base, and 9 bases lay between the germline ends. Germline CDR1 reads MDHEN; CDR2 reads SYDVKM. The CDR3 runs 15 residues. CDR3 coding DNA: TGTGCCAGCAGTTTATGGGGGAGTCAGAACACTGAAGCTTTCTTT. Translating it yields CASSLWGSQNTEAFF.

The chain links TRBV7-8 to TRBJ2-7; 10 positions match TRBD1. This CDR3 is 14 amino acids long. With V trimmed by 5 bases and J by 2 bases, 3 bases remained unmatched. The germline V gene encodes CDR1 SGHVS and CDR2 FQNEAQ. CDR3 in amino acids: CASSADRGPYEQYF. CDR3 DNA sequence: TGTGCCAGCAGCGCAGACAGGGGGCCCTACGAGCAGTACTTC.

The chain carries TRBV7-9 and TRBJ1-6, with D perhaps TRBD1 (6 bases). V gave up 4 bases and J gave up 15 bases, with 16 bases separating them. Germline CDR1 and CDR2: SEHNR and FQNEAQ (reference sequence). The CDR3 totals 13 residues. CDR3 in amino acids: CASSYEGGRVLHF. In nucleotides, the CDR3 is TGTGCCAGCAGCTACGAAGGGGGAAGGGTCCTCCACTTT.

The chain has TRBV5-1 and TRBJ1-4; TRBD1 matches at 12 bases. J gave up 8 bases and V 4 bases, and 6 bases lay outside the gene matches. The CDR3 is 15 amino acids. Germline CDR1 and CDR2: SGHRS and YFSETQ. Written as DNA, the CDR3 is TGCGCCAGCAGCGGGACAGGGGGCGTCGGGGAAAAACTGTTTTTT. Amino acid sequence: CASSGTGGVGEKLFF.

This chain uses TRBV7-8 with TRBJ2-2, with a weak D call TRBD1 (5 bases). The V and J ends lost 5 bases and 3 bases respectively, with 22 bases between them. Germline loops: CDR1 SGHVS, CDR2 FQNEAQ. The CDR3 is made up of 18 amino acids. CDR3 coding DNA: TGTGCCAGCAGCCTCCGGGCAACAGGTGGCTTAGACACCGGGGAGCTGTTTTTT. As protein: CASSLRATGGLDTGELFF.

The genes are TRBV4-3 and TRBJ2-1; 10 bases are shared with TRBD2. This CDR3 is 19 amino acids long. The germline CDR1 and CDR2 sequences are LGHNA and YSLEER. V was clipped by 1 base and J by 8 bases; unmatched bases: 17. CDR3 sequence: CASSQGSALAGTSRDEQFF. Here the CDR3 DNA reads TGCGCCAGCAGCCAAGGGTCGGCACTAGCGGGGACAAGTAGGGATGAGCAGTTCTTC.

For this clone: Within the sample, other DNA sequences also encode this same CDR3. This sequence joins TRBV5-1 and TRBJ2-5, with D maybe TRBD2 (5 bases). The V and J ends lost 0 bases and 2 bases respectively, with 8 bases between them. The CDR3 is 14 amino acids. The germline CDR1 and CDR2 sequences are SGHRS and YFSETQ. This CDR3 is CASSLVPGQETQYF. The CDR3 DNA follows: TGCGCCAGCAGCTTGGTCCCGGGGCAAGAGACCCAGTACTTC.

This chain uses TRBV5-1 with TRBJ2-3; D not certain. The germline CDR1 and CDR2 sequences are SGHRS and YFSETQ. The ends were cut back, 0 bases at V and 6 bases at J, with 8 bases in the middle. This CDR3 is 13 amino acids long. The chain's CDR3 is CASSLVRWDTQYF. Here the CDR3 DNA reads TGCGCCAGCAGCTTGGTGCGGTGGGATACGCAGTATTTT.

J is TRBJ1-2 and V is TRBV27; 8 bases match TRBD1. Looked up from germline, CDR1 is MNHEY and CDR2 is SMNVEV (reference sequence). There are 13 residues in the CDR3. Trimming removed 4 bases from V and 5 bases from J; junction bases left unmatched: 3. CDR3 DNA sequence: TGTGCCAGCAGTTCGTACAGGGGGTATGGCTACACCTTC. Its translation: CASSSYRGYGYTF.

The rearrangement joins TRBV10-2 to TRBJ1-2; D might be TRBD1 (5 bases). There are 13 residues in the CDR3. Per germline, CDR1 WSHSY and CDR2 SAAADI. The germline V and J ends were trimmed by 3 bases and 6 bases, with 11 bases remaining between them. The chain's CDR3 is CASSDSGRDGYTF. In DNA, the CDR3 is TGCGCCAGCAGTGACTCAGGGAGGGATGGCTACACCTTC.

This chain connects TRBV9 to TRBJ1-6; D possibly corresponds to TRBD1 (6 bases). The CDR3 runs 15 residues. V lost 7 bases, J lost 9 bases, and 20 bases lay in between. CDR1 SGDLS and CDR2 YYNGEE come from the germline V gene. The CDR3 reads CASGGAGSGISPLHF. CDR3 nucleotide sequence: TGTGCCAGCGGGGGGGCAGGGTCGGGTATTTCACCCCTCCACTTT.

Regarding this clone: Without the conserved terminal phenylalanine or tryptophan, this CDR3 likely stems from a read error. The DNA is left out, because the CDR3 cannot be placed on it with certainty; the CDR3 is given as TCRdb lists it. This chain links TRBV6-1 with TRBJ2-7; the DNA was not compared with TRBD2, the D call given in the table. In germline, CDR1 is MNHNS, CDR2 SASEGT. From its first to its last residue, the CDR3 has 11 amino acids. CDR3 sequence reads: CASSRLAAPEY.